The 10 T cell receptor beta chains below come from one sample, sequenced in a study of a mutant IDH1 vaccine in newly diagnosed glioma. Some clones are missing from TCRdb's copy, which holds only in-frame ones; the method was immunoSEQ multiplex PCR. The sample includes tens of thousands of clones, about four fifths of them seen just once. Time point: baseline, week 1 (first vaccination visit). Treatment given: pre-vaccination baseline after standard-of-care therapy. Sequences were derived from PBMCs, sampled from a glioma patient treated with radiotherapy, temozolomide or both. The receptors come from a woman in her forties or fifties with glioma.

The chain uses TRBV6-1 and TRBJ1-5, with D possibly being TRBD1 (6 bases). V was pared by 6 bases and J by 3 bases, with 15 bases between. Germline values: CDR1 MNHNS, CDR2 SASEGT. There are 15 residues in the CDR3. The CDR3 region is CASRDKQGFNQPQHF. In DNA form, the CDR3 reads TGTGCCAGCAGGGATAAACAGGGATTCAATCAGCCCCAGCATTTT.

This chain links TRBV7-9 with TRBJ1-5; D is uncertain. The CDR3 loop spans 14 amino acids. Germline loops: CDR1 SEHNR, CDR2 FQNEAQ (reference sequence). V dropped 1 base and J dropped 9 bases, with 13 bases sitting between them. The CDR3 sequence is CASSLGPVPRPQHF. CDR3 nucleotides: TGTGCCAGCAGCTTAGGTCCGGTTCCGCGGCCCCAGCATTTT.

V and J are TRBV5-1 and TRBJ1-2, with D uncertain. Trimming removed 4 bases from V and 7 bases from J, with 17 bases in between. The CDR3 has 14 residues. Germline-derived CDR1 and CDR2 are SGHRS and YFSETQ. The CDR3 sequence is CASSLYPWVGGYTF. The CDR3 bases are TGCGCCAGCAGCCTATACCCTTGGGTCGGTGGCTACACCTTC.

The chain has TRBV15 and TRBJ1-5; tentative D call: TRBD1 (5 bases). V dropped 5 bases and J dropped 4 bases, with 12 bases sitting between them. Germline V gives CDR1 LNHNV, CDR2 YYDKDF (reference sequence). The CDR3 consists of 14 residues. The CDR3 sequence: CATSGGGLNQPQHF. As DNA, the CDR3 is TGTGCCACCAGCGGGGGGGGATTAAATCAGCCCCAGCATTTT.

This clone was detected once. V gene TRBV6-1 combines with J gene TRBJ2-5; the match to TRBD2 covers 14 bases. Germline-derived CDR1 and CDR2 are MNHNS and SASEGT. V gave up 7 bases and J gave up 4 bases; unmatched junction bases: 5. The CDR3 runs to 15 residues. The DNA for the CDR3 is TGTGCCAGCACTCGACTAGCGGGGGGGTCAGAGACCCAGTACTTC. Its protein is CASTRLAGGSETQYF.

A few counts support this clone. This sequence joins TRBV7-9 and TRBJ1-1, with D perhaps TRBD1 (6 bases). The CDR3 is 13 residues long. Per germline, CDR1 SEHNR and CDR2 FQNEAQ (reference sequence). V dropped 2 bases and J dropped 5 bases, with 9 bases sitting between them. DNA of the CDR3: TGTGCCAGCAGCTTACCGGGGGCAACTGAAGCTTTCTTT. It codes for CASSLPGATEAFF. The full variable domain, rest sourced from reference TRBV7-9 and TRBJ1-1, is DTGVSQNPRHKITKRGQNVTFRCDPISEHNRLYWYRQTLGQGPEFLTYFQNEAQLEKSRLLSDRFSAERPKGSFSTLEIQRTEQGDSAMYLCASSLPGATEAFFGQGTRLTVV.

This rearrangement joins TRBV10-1 to TRBJ1-2; 9 bases fit TRBD1. V was clipped by 5 bases and J by 9 bases; unmatched bases: 13. The CDR3 has 15 residues. Germline CDR1 and CDR2: WNHNN and SYGVQD (reference sequence). CDR3 DNA: TGCGCCAGCAGTACTATACCGGGGACAGGGTCGAGCTACACCTTC. It is translated as CASSTIPGTGSSYTF.

The chain is built from TRBV9 and TRBJ1-1; 7 positions agree with TRBD1. This CDR3 has 14 amino acids. Germline loops: CDR1 SGDLS, CDR2 YYNGEE. The J segment lost 3 bases and the V segment lost 7 bases, leaving 9 bases of the junction unmatched. In nucleotides, the CDR3 is TGTGCCAGCGCCCCAACAGGGGCGGACACTGAAGCTTTCTTT. Amino acid sequence: CASAPTGADTEAFF.

The chain joins TRBV27 to TRBJ1-2; no firm D call. V was pared by 6 bases and J by 8 bases, with 13 bases between. The CDR3 length is 12 residues. The V gene's germline CDR1 is MNHEY and CDR2 SMNVEV (reference sequence). The CDR3 reads CASSTGLGGYTF. DNA of the CDR3: TGTGCCAGCAGCACCGGCCTAGGGGGCTACACCTTC.

The J gene is TRBJ2-2, the V gene TRBV5-6; 7 bases map to TRBD1. The CDR3 runs to 15 residues. V lost 0 bases to trimming and J lost 3 bases; unmatched junction nucleotides: 2. Germline CDR1 reads SGHDT; CDR2 reads YYEEEE. The CDR3 DNA reads as TGTGCCAGCAGCTTGGTAGACAGGGACACCGGGGAGCTGTTTTTT. Protein: CASSLVDRDTGELFF.